The present entry profiles one T cell receptor beta chain with its context. CDR1 is SGHDT and CDR2 is YYEEEE in the germline V gene. This CDR3 comprises 12 residues. Trimming stripped 3 bases from V and 4 bases from J, with 6 bases between. The data originate from a study of blood T cell repertoires in COVID-19. Study-level background: Donors in the United States, Italy and Spain gave samples during acute or convalescent COVID-19.

Here immunoSEQ multiplex PCR was the method, and the copy in TCRdb shows in-frame clones only, minus some. The repertoire consists of roughly 120,000 clones, with 90% to 95% occurring once and the leading ten covering 2.1%. This receptor was identified in a man aged 50 to 59 with COVID-19, enrolled during active disease. The chain is built from TRBV5-6 and TRBJ2-3; D is ambiguous. Sequencing was done on a sample of peripheral blood. The CDR3: CASSSSADTQYF. In DNA form, the CDR3 reads TGTGCCAGCAGCTCGTCCGCAGATACGCAGTATTTT.